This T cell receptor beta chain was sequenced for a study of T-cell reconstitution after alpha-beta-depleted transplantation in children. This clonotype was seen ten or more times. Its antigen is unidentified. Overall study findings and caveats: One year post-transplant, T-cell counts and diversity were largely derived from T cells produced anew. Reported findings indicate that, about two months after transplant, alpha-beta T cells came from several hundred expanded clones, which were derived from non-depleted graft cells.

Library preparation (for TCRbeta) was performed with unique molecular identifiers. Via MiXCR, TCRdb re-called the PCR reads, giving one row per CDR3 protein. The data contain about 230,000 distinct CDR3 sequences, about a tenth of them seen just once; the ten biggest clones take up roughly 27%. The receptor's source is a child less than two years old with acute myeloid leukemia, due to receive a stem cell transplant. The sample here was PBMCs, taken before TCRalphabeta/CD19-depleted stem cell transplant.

Here the CDR3 reads CASSSGLATDTQYF. For the CDR3, the DNA is TGCGCCAGCAGCTCCGGACTAGCAACAGATACGCAGTATTTT. The chain is built from TRBV5-1 and TRBJ2-3, with TRBD2 identical over 8 bases. Trimming removed 3 bases from V and 3 bases from J; junction bases left unmatched: 3. Germline V lookup: CDR1 SGHRS, CDR2 YFSETQ. This CDR3 has 14 residues. Variable domain in full (rest from reference TRBV5-1 and TRBJ2-3): KAGVTQTPRYLIKTRGQQVTLSCSPISGHRSVSWYQQTPGQGLQFLFEYFSETQRNKGNFPGRFSGRQFSNSRSEMNVSTLELGDSALYLCASSSGLATDTQYFGPGTRLTVL.